This paragraph reports one T cell receptor (beta chain). This entry is derived from a study of blood T cell repertoires in COVID-19. Study summary: Samples representing acute and convalescent COVID-19 were sourced from the United States, Italy and Spain. In each case, the material was cDNA or gDNA derived from T cells, B-cell-depleted T cells, or PBMCs.

Sequencing used immunoSEQ multiplex PCR; TCRdb keeps in-frame clones, though not all of them. The repertoire has about 64,000 clones, about 88% of them found once; the top ten carry approximately 3.9%. J gave up 2 bases and V 4 bases, and 8 bases lay outside the gene matches. Germline CDR1 and CDR2: LGHDT and YNNKEL (reference sequence). CDR3 size: 17 residues. This TCR was recovered from a man in his 70s with acute or convalescent COVID-19. Sequenced sample: peripheral blood. This chain joins TRBV3-1 (or the pseudogene TRBV3-2) and TRBJ1-4, with 9 bases matching TRBD1. CDR3 in amino acids: CASSRPGQGKTNEKLFF. The DNA of the CDR3 is TGTGCCAGCAGCCGTCCCGGACAGGGGAAGACTAATGAAAAACTGTTTTTT.